Sequencing of this T cell receptor (beta chain) was carried out in a study of cytomegalovirus exposure and HLA in healthy donors. The study, taken as a whole, reports: The classifier reportedly diagnosed cytomegalovirus status with high sensitivity and specificity.

As to this clone: As yet, its antigen is unknown.

Donors were drawn from the approximately 110-subject validation cohort, separate from the roughly 700-subject first cohort. Assay: immunoSEQ multiplex PCR; the TCRdb copy retains only in-frame clones and omits some. Among around 80,000 clones listed, 85% to 95% were seen once. The ends lost 5 bases at V and 1 base at J; junction bases unmatched: 7. This CDR3 region has 15 residues. The germline gives CDR1 SGHTA, CDR2 FQGNSA. The genes are TRBV7-2 and TRBJ1-2, with TRBD1 matching 7 bases. The receptor was derived from a woman under 30 in good health and CMV-seronegative. Material for sequencing was PBMCs. The CDR3 DNA is TGTGCCAGCAGCACCCCGGGACAGCTTAACTATGGCTACACCTTC. This translates into CASSTPGQLNYGYTF.